The rows below give T cell receptor beta chains drawn from one sample of a study of blood T cell repertoires in COVID-19. The method was immunoSEQ multiplex PCR; TCRdb's version includes in-frame clones alone and lacks a portion of them. Here the sample spans 150,000 to 200,000 clones, about 90% being singletons. Sequencing input: peripheral blood. These receptors were collected from a woman aged 60 to 75 with COVID-19, enrolled during active disease. The CDR3 runs from the conserved cysteine through the conserved F or W. D genes are given only for firm matches. The listing skips clone size in some rows; elsewhere it reads once, few, many or a size class.

j_gene: TRBJ2-7
d_gene: TRBD1
v_gene: TRBV19
abundance: few
CDR3aa: CASRQTGGYEQYF
CDR3nt: TGTGCCAGTAGACAGACAGGGGGCTACGAGCAGTACTTC

j_gene: TRBJ2-3
d_gene: TRBD2
v_gene: TRBV6-2/TRBV6-3
abundance: NA
CDR3aa: CASSYGGSGTDTQYF
CDR3nt: TGTGCCAGCAGTTACGGCGGGAGTGGCACAGATACGCAGTATTTT

j_gene: TRBJ1-1
d_gene: NA
v_gene: TRBV28
abundance: NA
CDR3aa: CASSLTGNTEAFF
CDR3nt: TGTGCCAGCAGTTTAACGGGGAACACTGAAGCTTTCTTT

j_gene: TRBJ1-4
d_gene: NA
v_gene: TRBV6-6
abundance: NA
CDR3aa: CASSYRGGEKLFF
CDR3nt: TGTGCCAGCAGTTACAGAGGAGGAGAAAAACTGTTTTTT

j_gene: TRBJ1-2
d_gene: TRBD1
v_gene: TRBV3-1/TRBV3-2
abundance: NA
CDR3aa: CASSQKGGAYGYTF
CDR3nt: TGTGCCAGCAGCCAGAAAGGGGGCGCCTATGGCTACACCTTC

j_gene: TRBJ2-3
d_gene: NA
v_gene: TRBV27
abundance: NA
CDR3aa: CASSWAGLSTDTQYF
CDR3nt: TGTGCCAGCAGTTGGGCGGGCCTCAGCACAGATACGCAGTATTTT

j_gene: TRBJ2-7
d_gene: TRBD2
v_gene: TRBV7-2
abundance: NA
CDR3aa: CASSLLGLAGQYEQYF
CDR3nt: TGTGCCAGCAGCTTACTCGGACTAGCGGGACAGTACGAGCAGTACTTC

j_gene: TRBJ2-1
d_gene: TRBD2
v_gene: TRBV19
abundance: NA
CDR3aa: CASSPLGLAGGGSYNEQFF
CDR3nt: TGTGCCAGTAGTCCATTGGGACTAGCGGGAGGGGGCTCCTACAATGAGCAGTTCTTC

j_gene: TRBJ1-2
d_gene: TRBD1
v_gene: TRBV7-2
abundance: NA
CDR3aa: CASSLDVTGRGYTF
CDR3nt: TGTGCCAGCAGCTTAGATGTGACAGGGCGAGGCTACACCTTC

j_gene: TRBJ2-5
d_gene: NA
v_gene: TRBV2
abundance: NA
CDR3aa: CASSETSPAQYF
CDR3nt: TGTGCCAGCAGTGAGACTAGTCCCGCCCAGTACTTC

j_gene: TRBJ1-6
d_gene: TRBD1
v_gene: TRBV2
abundance: NA
CDR3aa: CANNNRGRNSPLHF
CDR3nt: TGTGCCAACAATAACAGGGGGCGTAATTCACCCCTCCACTTT

j_gene: TRBJ1-2
d_gene: NA
v_gene: TRBV6-5
abundance: NA
CDR3aa: CASSSTLGYGYTF
CDR3nt: TGTGCCAGCAGTTCTACCCTAGGCTATGGCTACACCTTC

j_gene: TRBJ2-7
d_gene: TRBD1
v_gene: TRBV19
abundance: NA
CDR3aa: CASSSGQAYSYEQYF
CDR3nt: TGTGCCAGTAGTTCGGGACAGGCCTACTCCTACGAGCAGTACTTC

j_gene: TRBJ2-5
d_gene: TRBD2
v_gene: TRBV19
abundance: NA
CDR3aa: CASSTSGLAGPRETQYF
CDR3nt: TGTGCCAGTAGTACATCGGGACTAGCGGGACCCCGGGAGACCCAGTACTTC

j_gene: TRBJ2-1
d_gene: TRBD2
v_gene: TRBV5-4
abundance: NA
CDR3aa: CASKAGESNEQFF
CDR3nt: TGTGCCAGTAAAGCGGGGGAGTCGAATGAGCAGTTCTTC

j_gene: TRBJ1-1
d_gene: TRBD1
v_gene: TRBV4-1
abundance: NA
CDR3aa: CASSFNDRGQGANFDTEAFF
CDR3nt: TGCGCCAGCAGCTTCAACGACCGGGGCCAGGGGGCGAATTTTGACACTGAAGCTTTCTTT

j_gene: TRBJ2-3
d_gene: NA
v_gene: TRBV24-1
abundance: few
CDR3aa: CATSDSSRSPLVSTDTQYF
CDR3nt: TGTGCCACCAGTGATTCTTCTAGGTCTCCGCTTGTTAGCACAGATACGCAGTATTTT

j_gene: TRBJ1-6
d_gene: NA
v_gene: TRBV9
abundance: once
CDR3aa: CASTYGGGSSSPLHF
CDR3nt: TGTGCCAGCACCTACGGGGGGGGTAGTAGTTCACCCCTCCACTTT